This TCR beta chain was recovered during a study of shared clonotypes between healthy human individuals. The wider study: The plates for each donor numbered three CD4 naive, three CD4 memory, two CD8 naive and one CD8 memory.

A remark on this clone: Its antigen is unknown.

A split of CD4+ cells into CD45RA+ naive and CD45RA-negative memory subsets was performed. Findings and caveats of the study: Investigators collected only blood, and repertoires in tissues likely differ.

The J segment lost 4 bases and the V segment lost 7 bases, leaving 4 bases of the junction unmatched. This CDR3 has 14 residues. CDR1 MNHEY and CDR2 SVGAGI come from the germline V gene. In the authors' workflow: Junction-only immunoSEQ sequences carried no quality scores, so filtering differed. Assay used: immunoSEQ multiplex PCR; TCRdb lists only in-frame clones, some missing. The V and J calls and clone size were taken over from that table, and D and trimming were inferred from the DNA. The table lists roughly 2.2 million clones, approximately 95% of them singletons, with about 0.39% in the top ten.

Sample: naive CD4+ T cells from PBMCs. The subset here: CD45RA+ positively selected. This chain links TRBV6-5 with TRBJ2-1; TRBD2 matches 10 bases. The receptor was derived from a man aged 18 to 29 in good health. Some clones in this sample may be carry-over from other donors' samples. CDR3 sequence reads: CASTQREGYNEQFF. CDR3 nucleotides: TGTGCCAGCACCCAGCGGGAGGGATACAATGAGCAGTTCTTC.